This T cell receptor (beta chain) is from a study of T-cell memory formation after mild COVID-19. Whole-study results and caveats: Chiefly within CM and EM were the contracting CD4+ clones; CD8+ ones were within EMRA. A second wave expanding day 15 to 37 was CD4+-biased; contracting clones were balanced.

Per the germline V gene, CDR1 is KGHSH and CDR2 is LQKENI. The CDR3 is 13 residues long. The V and J ends lost 8 bases and 1 base respectively, with 11 bases between them. In its sample, this clonotype was seen a few times. Antigen: not known. Each CDR3 protein gets one entry after TCRdb re-called the 5' RACE reads with MiXCR. The table lists 110,000 or so distinct CDR3 sequences, 15% to 20% of them singletons. This rearrangement joins TRBV18 to TRBJ1-1, with unresolved D. This clonotype was sampled from a young man who had mild COVID-19 (a few samples of this study predate the infection). Cell type and time point are not known. The specimen was PBMCs or a T cell subset sorted from them (not recorded which). The CDR3 protein is CASQVGENTEAFF. As DNA, the CDR3 is TGTGCCAGCCAAGTCGGGGAGAACACTGAAGCTTTCTTT.